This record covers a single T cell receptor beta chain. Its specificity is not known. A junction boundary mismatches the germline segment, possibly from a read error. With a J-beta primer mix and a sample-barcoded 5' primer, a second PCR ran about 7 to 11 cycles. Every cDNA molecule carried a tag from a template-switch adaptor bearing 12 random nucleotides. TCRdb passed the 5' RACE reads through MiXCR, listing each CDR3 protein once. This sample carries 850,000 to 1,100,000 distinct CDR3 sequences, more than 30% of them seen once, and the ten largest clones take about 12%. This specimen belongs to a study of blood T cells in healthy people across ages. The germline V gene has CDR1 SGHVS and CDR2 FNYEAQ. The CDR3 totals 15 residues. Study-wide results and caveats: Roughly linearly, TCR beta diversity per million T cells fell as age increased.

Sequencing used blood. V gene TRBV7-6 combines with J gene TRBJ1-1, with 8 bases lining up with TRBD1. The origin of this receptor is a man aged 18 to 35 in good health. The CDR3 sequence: CASSFYRGEDTEAFF. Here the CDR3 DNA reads TGTGCTAGCAGCTTCTACAGGGGGGAGGACACTGAAGCTTTCTTT. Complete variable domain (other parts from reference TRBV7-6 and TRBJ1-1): GAGVSQSPRYKVTKRGQDVALRCDPISGHVSLYWYRQALGQGPEFLTYFNYEAQQDKSGLPNDRFSAERPEGSISTLTIQRTEQRDSAMYRCASSFYRGEDTEAFFGQGTRLTVV.